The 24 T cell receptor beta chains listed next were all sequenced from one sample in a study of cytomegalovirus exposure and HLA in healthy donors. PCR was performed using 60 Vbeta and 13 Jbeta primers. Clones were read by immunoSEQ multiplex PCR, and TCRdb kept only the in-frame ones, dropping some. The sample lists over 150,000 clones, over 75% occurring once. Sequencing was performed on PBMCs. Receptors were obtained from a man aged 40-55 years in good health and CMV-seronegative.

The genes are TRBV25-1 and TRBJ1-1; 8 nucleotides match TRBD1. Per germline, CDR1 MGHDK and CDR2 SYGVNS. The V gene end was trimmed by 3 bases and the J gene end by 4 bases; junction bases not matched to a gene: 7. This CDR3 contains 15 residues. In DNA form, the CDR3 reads TGTGCCAGCAGTGATCCTGGGACAGGTATCACTGAAGCTTTCTTT. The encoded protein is CASSDPGTGITEAFF.

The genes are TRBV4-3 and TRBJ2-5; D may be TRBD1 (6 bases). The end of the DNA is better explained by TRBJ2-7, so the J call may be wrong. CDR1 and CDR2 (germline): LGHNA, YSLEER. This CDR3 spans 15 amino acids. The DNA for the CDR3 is TGCGCCAGCAGCCAAGATCGGGCAGGGGTCTACGAGCAGTACTTC. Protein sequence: CASSQDRAGVYEQYF.

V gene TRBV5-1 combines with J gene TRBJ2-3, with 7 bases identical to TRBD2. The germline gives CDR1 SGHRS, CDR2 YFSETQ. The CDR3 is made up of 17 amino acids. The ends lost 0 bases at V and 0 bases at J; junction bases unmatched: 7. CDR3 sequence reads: CASSLAGSGESTDTQYF. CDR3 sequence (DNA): TGCGCCAGCAGCTTGGCCGGGAGCGGGGAAAGCACAGATACGCAGTATTTT.

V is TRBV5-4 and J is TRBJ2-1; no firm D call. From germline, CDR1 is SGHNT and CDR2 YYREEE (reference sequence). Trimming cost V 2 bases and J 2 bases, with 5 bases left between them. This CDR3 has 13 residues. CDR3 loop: CASSFDTYNEQFF. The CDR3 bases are TGTGCCAGCAGCTTCGACACCTACAATGAGCAGTTCTTC.

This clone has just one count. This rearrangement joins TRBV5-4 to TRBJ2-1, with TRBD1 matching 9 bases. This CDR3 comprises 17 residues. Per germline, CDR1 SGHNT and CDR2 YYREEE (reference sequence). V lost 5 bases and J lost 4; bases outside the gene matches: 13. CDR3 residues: CASRSMWRDRDYNEQFF. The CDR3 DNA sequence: TGTGCCAGCAGATCCATGTGGCGGGACAGGGATTACAATGAGCAGTTCTTC.

The CDR3 DNA is TGTGCCAGCAACAGGGGCTATGGCTACACCTTC. Amino acids: CASNRGYGYTF. The V call is TRBV6-1, the J call TRBJ1-2; 7 bases align to TRBD1. Germline CDR1 is MNHNS and CDR2 is SASEGT. J gave up 4 bases and V 7 bases, and 0 bases lay outside the gene matches. The CDR3 sequence is 11 residues long.

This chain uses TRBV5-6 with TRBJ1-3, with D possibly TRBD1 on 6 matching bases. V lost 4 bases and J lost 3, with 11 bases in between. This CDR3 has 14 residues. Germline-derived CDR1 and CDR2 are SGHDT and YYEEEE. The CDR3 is CASSQTGIGNTIYF. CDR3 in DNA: TGTGCCAGCAGCCAAACAGGGATTGGAAACACCATATATTTT.

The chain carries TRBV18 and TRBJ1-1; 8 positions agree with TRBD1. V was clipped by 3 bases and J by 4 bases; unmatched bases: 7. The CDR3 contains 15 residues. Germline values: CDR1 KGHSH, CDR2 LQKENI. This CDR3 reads CASSPPTGQGTEAFF. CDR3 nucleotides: TGTGCCAGCTCACCGCCAACTGGACAGGGCACTGAAGCTTTCTTT. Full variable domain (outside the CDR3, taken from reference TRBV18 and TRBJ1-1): NAGVMQNPRHLVRRRGQEARLRCSPMKGHSHVYWYRQLPEEGLKFMVYLQKENIIDESGMPKERFSAEFPKEGPSILRIQQVVRGDSAAYFCASSPPTGQGTEAFFGQGTRLTVV.

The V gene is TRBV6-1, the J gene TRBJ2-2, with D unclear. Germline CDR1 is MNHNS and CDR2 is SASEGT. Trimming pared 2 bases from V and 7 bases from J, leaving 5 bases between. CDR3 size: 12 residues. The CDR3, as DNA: TGTGCCAGCAGTGAAATTTACGGGGAGCTGTTTTTT. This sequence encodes CASSEIYGELFF.

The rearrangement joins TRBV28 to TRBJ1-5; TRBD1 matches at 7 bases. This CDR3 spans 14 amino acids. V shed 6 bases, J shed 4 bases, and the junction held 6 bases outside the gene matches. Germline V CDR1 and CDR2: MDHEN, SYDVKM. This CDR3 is CASSSGGDNQPQHF. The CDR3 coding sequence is TGTGCCAGCAGCTCAGGGGGAGATAATCAGCCCCAGCATTTT.

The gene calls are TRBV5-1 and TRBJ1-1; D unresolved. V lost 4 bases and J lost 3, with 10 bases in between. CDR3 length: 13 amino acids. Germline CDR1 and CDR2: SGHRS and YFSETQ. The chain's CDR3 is CASSPPEDTEAFF. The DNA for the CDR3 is TGCGCCAGCAGCCCCCCGGAGGACACTGAAGCTTTCTTT.

The CDR3 region is CSVGDWGYTF. The CDR3 bases are TGCAGCGTGGGGGACTGGGGCTACACCTTC. V gene TRBV29-1 combines with J gene TRBJ1-2; maybe TRBD1 (5 bases). The CDR3 loop spans 10 amino acids. The V end was cut by 6 bases, the J end by 8 bases, with 10 bases between. Germline loops: CDR1 SQVTM, CDR2 ANQGSEA.

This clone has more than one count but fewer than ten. CDR3 residues: CASSEGAGELFF. The CDR3 nucleotides are TGCGCCAGCAGTGAGGGAGCGGGGGAGCTGTTTTTT. The chain recombines TRBV10-1 with TRBJ2-2; D remains unclear. V was cut by 2 bases and J by 8 bases, with 6 bases left in between. The CDR3 spans 12 residues. CDR1 is WNHNN, CDR2 SYGVQD, per germline (reference sequence).

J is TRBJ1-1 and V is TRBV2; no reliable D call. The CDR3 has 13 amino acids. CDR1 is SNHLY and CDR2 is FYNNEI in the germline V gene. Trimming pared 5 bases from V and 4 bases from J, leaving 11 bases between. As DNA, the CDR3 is TGTGCCAGCAGTTCTTCCGACACCACTGAAGCTTTCTTT. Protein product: CASSSSDTTEAFF.

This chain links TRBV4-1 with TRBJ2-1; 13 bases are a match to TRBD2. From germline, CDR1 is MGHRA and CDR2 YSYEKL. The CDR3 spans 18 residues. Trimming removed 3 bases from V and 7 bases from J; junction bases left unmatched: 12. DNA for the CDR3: TGCGCCAGCAGCCAGCTGACTAGCGGGGGGCCGGGGTGGAATGAGCAGTTCTTC. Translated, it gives CASSQLTSGGPGWNEQFF.

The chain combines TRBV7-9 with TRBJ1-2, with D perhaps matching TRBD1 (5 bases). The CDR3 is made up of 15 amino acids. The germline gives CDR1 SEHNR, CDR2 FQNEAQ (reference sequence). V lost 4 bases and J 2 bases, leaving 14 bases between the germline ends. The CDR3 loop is CASSYPQEGNYGYTF. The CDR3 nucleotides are TGTGCCAGCAGCTACCCCCAGGAGGGGAACTATGGCTACACCTTC.

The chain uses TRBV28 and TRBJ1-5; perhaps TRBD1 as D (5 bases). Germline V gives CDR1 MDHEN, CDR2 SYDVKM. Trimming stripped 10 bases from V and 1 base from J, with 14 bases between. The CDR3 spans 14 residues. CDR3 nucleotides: TGTGCCACCAAACCAGGGAAGAGCAATCAGCCCCAGCATTTT. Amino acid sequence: CATKPGKSNQPQHF.

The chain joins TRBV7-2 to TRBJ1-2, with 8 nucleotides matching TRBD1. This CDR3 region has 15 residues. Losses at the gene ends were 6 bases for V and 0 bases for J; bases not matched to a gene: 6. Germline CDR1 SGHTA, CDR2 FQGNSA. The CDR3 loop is CASSRRQGTNYGYTF. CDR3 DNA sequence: TGTGCCAGCAGTCGACGACAGGGGACTAACTATGGCTACACCTTC.

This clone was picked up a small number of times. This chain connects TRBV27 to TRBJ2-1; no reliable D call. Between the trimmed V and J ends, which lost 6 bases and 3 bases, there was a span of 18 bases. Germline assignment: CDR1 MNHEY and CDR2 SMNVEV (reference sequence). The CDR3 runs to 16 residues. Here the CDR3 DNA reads TGTGCCAGCAGCATCTCAACCCAGCGATACTACAATGAGCAGTTCTTC. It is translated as CASSISTQRYYNEQFF.

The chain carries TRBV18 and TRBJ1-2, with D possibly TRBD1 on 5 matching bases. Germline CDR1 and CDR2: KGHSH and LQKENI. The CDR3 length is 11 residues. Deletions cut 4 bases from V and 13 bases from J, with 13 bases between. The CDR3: CASSRDSYLTF. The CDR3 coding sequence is TGTGCCAGCTCACGCGACAGCTATCTCACCTTC.

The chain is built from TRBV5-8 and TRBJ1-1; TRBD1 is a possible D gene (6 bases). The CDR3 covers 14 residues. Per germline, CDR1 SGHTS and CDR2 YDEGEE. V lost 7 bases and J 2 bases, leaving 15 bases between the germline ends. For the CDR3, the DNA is TGTGCCAGCCGTTCCCCGGGGGGCAACACTGAAGCTTTCTTT. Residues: CASRSPGGNTEAFF.

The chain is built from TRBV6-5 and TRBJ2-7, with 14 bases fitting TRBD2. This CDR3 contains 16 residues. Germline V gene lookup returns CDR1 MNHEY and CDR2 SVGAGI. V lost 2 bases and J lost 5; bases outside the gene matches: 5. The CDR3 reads CASSYAGTSGGNEQYF. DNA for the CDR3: TGTGCCAGCAGTTACGCCGGGACTAGCGGGGGTAACGAGCAGTACTTC.

The CDR3 bases are TGTGCCAGCAGCGCTCAGAACCTCGGAAACACCATATATTTT. This codes for CASSAQNLGNTIYF. The J gene is TRBJ1-3, the V gene TRBV9; D uncertain. CDR1 is SGDLS, CDR2 YYNGEE, per germline. V lost 3 bases and J lost 4, with 11 bases in between. The CDR3 covers 14 residues.

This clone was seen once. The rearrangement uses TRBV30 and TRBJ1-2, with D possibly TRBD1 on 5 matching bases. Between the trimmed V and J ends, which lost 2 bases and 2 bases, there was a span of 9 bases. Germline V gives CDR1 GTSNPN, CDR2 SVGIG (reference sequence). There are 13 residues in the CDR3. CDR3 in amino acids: CAWSIRANYGYTF. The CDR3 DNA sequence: TGTGCCTGGAGTATCAGGGCCAACTATGGCTACACCTTC.